This TCR beta chain was observed in a study of read filtering for tumor transcriptome and immune sequencing. Across the study: Mean patient age was roughly 70 years, range roughly 40 to 80; 16 to 20 male, roughly 14 female. Notes on the study in general: Without single-read clonotypes, shared clonotype proportions correlated more between IR-seq and RNA-seq.

The sample holds many counts of this clonotype. Its matching antigen is unknown. Molecular barcoded adaptors covering alpha/delta and beta/gamma chains were used on about 390 ng RNA. In TCRdb, the reads were re-called with MiXCR into one record per CDR3 protein. The sample holds 48,000 or so distinct CDR3 sequences, roughly 20% seen once. There are 17 residues in the CDR3. From germline, CDR1 is SGHNT and CDR2 YYREEE (reference sequence). V lost 0 bases and J lost 13; bases outside the gene matches: 17. The sequenced material came from a population of CD138-negative cells sorted from bone marrow. The chain combines TRBV5-4 with TRBJ2-2; 8 bases fit TRBD2. The receptor was derived from a donor aged 40 or over with multiple myeloma. The CDR3 region has the DNA TGTGCCAGCAGCTTGGCGGGACTAGAAGGCGCGCGGGGAGGGCTGTTTTTT. This sequence encodes CASSLAGLEGARGGLFF.